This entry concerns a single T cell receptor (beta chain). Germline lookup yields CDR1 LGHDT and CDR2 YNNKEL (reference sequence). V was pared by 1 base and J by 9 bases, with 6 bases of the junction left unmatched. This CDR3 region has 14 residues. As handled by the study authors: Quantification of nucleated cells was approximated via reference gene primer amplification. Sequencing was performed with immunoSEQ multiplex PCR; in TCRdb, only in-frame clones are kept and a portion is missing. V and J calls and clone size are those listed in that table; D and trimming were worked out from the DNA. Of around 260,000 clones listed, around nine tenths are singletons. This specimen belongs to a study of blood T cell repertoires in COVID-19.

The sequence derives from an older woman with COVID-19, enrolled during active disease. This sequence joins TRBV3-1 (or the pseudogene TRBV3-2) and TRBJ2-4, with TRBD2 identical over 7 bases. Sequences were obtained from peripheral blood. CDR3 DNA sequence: TGTGCCAGCAGCCAAGTCGCGCCGGGGGGCATTCAGTACTTC. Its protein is CASSQVAPGGIQYF.